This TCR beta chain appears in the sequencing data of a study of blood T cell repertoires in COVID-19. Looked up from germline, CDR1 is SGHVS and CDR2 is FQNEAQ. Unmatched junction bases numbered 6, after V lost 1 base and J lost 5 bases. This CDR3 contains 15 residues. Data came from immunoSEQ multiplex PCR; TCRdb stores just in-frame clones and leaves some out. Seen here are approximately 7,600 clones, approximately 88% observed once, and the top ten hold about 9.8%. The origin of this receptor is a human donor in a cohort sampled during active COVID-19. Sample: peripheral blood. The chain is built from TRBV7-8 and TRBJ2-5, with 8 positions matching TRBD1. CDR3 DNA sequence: TGTGCCAGCAGCTTAGTACAGGGGGTTTGGGAGACCCAGTACTTC. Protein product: CASSLVQGVWETQYF. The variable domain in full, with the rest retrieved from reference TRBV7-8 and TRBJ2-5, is GAGVSQSPRYKVAKRGQDVALRCDPISGHVSLFWYQQALGQGPEFLTYFQNEAQLDKSGLPSDRFFAERPEGSVSTLKIQRTQQEDSAVYLCASSLVQGVWETQYFGPGTRLLVL.